The 2 T cell receptor beta chains given below trace back to one sample, sequenced in a study of response to subunit inactivated influenza vaccine. In TCRdb, the RT-PCR reads were re-called with MiXCR into one record per CDR3 protein. The sample comprises about 700,000 distinct CDR3 sequences, less than 20% of which are singletons, and roughly 10% rests with the top ten. This sample comprised PBMCs from blood, obtained 12 days after vaccination. These receptors were collected from a man aged 45-65 years who received an inactivated influenza vaccine.

This clonotype was counted a few times. The rearrangement joins TRBV24-1 to TRBJ1-5, with D uncertain. The CDR3 sequence is 13 residues long. Germline V gene lookup returns CDR1 KGHDR and CDR2 SFDVKD. Trimming removed 4 bases from V and 12 bases from J, with 15 bases in between. In nucleotides, the CDR3 is TGTGCCACCAGTGACGCGTCCGGTCAGAGCCAGCATTTT. This gives the protein CATSDASGQSQHF.

The V call is TRBV12-3 or TRBV12-4, the J call TRBJ1-1; D perhaps matches TRBD1 (6 bases). V was pared by 5 bases and J by 4 bases, with 17 bases between. CDR3 length equals 15 residues. The CDR3: CASSPRQAGGTEAFF. CDR3 sequence (DNA): TGTGCCAGCAGTCCGAGACAGGCCGGGGGCACTGAAGCTTTCTTT.